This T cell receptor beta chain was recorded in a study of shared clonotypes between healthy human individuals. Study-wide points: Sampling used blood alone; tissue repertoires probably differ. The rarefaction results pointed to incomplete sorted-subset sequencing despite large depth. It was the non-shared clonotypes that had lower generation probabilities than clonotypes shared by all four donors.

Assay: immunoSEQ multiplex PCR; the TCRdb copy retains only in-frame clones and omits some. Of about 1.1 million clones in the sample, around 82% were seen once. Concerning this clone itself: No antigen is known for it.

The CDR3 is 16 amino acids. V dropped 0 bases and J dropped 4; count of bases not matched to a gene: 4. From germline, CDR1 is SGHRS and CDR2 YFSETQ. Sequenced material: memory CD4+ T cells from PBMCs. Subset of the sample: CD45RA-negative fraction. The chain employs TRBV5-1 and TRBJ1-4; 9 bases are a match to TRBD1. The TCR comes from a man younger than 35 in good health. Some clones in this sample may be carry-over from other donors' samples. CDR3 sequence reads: CASSLAGTGLNEKLFF. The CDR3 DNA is TGCGCCAGCAGCTTGGCGGGGACAGGGCTTAATGAAAAACTGTTTTTT.